This TCR beta chain was obtained from a study of regulatory T cells in long-lasting Graves disease. This clonotype was seen ten or more times. Through Arm-PCR of CDR3 regions and iRepertoire HTBI primers, TCR beta libraries were built. One entry per CDR3 protein results from TCRdb running MiXCR on the multiplex PCR reads. This sample has just over 600,000 distinct CDR3 sequences, with roughly 16% found just once. Time point denoted: newly diagnosed GD, antithyroid drugs for less than 3 months. The TCR library used RNA extracted from PBMCs. Germline CDR1 MDHEN, CDR2 SYDVKM. The CDR3 has 16 amino acids. V lost 3 bases and J lost 0, with 11 bases in between. This sample also belongs to another study, concerning T cells in Graves' hyperthyroidism and ophthalmopathy. From that second work: HTBI primers drove first-round RT-PCR of the TCR CDR3.

The receptor comes from a woman in her twenties or thirties with Graves disease. V usage is TRBV28 and J usage is TRBJ1-4; a possible D gene is TRBD1 (5 bases). This sample comprised peripheral blood mononuclear cells (PBMCs), obtained at new diagnosis, from a patient treated with antithyroid drugs. The CDR3 DNA reads as TGTGCCAGCAGTTTGTTAGGGGTTGCAACTAATGAAAAACTGTTTTTT. It specifies CASSLLGVATNEKLFF. Full variable domain (rest looked up from reference TRBV28 and TRBJ1-4): DVKVTQSSRYLVKRTGEKVFLECVQDMDHENMFWYRQDPGLGLRLIYFSYDVKMKEKGDIPEGYSVSREKKERFSLILESASTNQTSMYLCASSLLGVATNEKLFFGSGTQLSVL.